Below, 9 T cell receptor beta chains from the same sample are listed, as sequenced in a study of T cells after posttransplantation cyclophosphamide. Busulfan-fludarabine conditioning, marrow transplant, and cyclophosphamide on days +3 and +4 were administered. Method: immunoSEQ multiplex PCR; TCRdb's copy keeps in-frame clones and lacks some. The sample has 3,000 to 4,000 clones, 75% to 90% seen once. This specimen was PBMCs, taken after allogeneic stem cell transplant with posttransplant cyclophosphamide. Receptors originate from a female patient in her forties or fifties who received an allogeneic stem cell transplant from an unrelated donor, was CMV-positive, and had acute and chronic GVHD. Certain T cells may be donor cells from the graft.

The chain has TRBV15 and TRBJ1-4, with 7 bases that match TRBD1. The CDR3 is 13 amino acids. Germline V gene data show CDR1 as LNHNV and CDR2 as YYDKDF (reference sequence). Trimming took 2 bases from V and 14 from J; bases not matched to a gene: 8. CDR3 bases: TGTGCCACCAGCAGACCTAGACAGGGTAGGCTGTTTTTT. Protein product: CATSRPRQGRLFF.

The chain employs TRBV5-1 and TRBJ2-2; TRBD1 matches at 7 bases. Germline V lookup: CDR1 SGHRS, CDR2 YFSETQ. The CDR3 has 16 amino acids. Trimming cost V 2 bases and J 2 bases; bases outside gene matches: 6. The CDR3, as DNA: TGCGCCAGCAGCTTAACCGGGACAGATAACACCGGGGAGCTGTTTTTT. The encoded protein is CASSLTGTDNTGELFF.

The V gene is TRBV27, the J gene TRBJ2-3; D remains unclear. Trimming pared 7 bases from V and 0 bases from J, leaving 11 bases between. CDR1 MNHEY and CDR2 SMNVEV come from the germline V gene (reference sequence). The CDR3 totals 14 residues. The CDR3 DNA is TGTGCCAGCAACTTCGGCGGAAGCACAGATACGCAGTATTTT. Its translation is CASNFGGSTDTQYF.

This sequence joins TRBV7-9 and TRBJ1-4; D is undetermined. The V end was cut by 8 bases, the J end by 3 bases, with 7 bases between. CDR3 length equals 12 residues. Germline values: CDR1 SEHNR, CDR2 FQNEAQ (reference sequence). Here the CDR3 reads CASGQSNEKLFF. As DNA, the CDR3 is TGTGCCAGCGGTCAGTCTAATGAAAAACTGTTTTTT.

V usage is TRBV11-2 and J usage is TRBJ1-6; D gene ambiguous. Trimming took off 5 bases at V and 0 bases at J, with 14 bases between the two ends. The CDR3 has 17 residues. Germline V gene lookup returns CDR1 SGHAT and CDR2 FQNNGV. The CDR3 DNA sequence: TGTGCCAGCAGCCTCGGAGGGTTTATCTCCTATAATTCACCCCTCCACTTT. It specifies CASSLGGFISYNSPLHF.

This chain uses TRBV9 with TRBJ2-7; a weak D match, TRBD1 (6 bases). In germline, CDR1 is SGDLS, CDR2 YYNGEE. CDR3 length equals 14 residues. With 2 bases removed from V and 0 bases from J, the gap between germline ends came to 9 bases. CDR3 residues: CASSVGHISYEQYF. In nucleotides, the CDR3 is TGTGCCAGCAGCGTGGGACACATCTCCTACGAGCAGTACTTC.

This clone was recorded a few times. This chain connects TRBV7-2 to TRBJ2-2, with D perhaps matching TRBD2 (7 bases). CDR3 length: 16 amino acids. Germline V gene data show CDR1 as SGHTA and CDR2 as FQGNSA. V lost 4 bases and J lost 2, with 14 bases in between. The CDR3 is CASSSRGGGNTGELFF. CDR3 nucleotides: TGTGCCAGCAGCTCGAGGGGGGGAGGAAACACCGGGGAGCTGTTTTTT.

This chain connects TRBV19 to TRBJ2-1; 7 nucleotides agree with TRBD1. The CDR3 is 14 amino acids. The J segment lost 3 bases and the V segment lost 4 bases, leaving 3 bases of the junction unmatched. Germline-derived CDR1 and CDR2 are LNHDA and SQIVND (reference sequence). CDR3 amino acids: CASSRQGGYNEQFF. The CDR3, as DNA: TGTGCCAGTAGTAGACAGGGTGGCTACAATGAGCAGTTCTTC.

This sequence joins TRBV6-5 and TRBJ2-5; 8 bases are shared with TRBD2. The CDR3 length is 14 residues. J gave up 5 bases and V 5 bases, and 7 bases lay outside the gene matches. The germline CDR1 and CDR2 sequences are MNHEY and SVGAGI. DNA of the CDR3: TGTGCCAGCAGTGGCGGGGGGTATGGCGAGACCCAGTACTTC. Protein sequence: CASSGGGYGETQYF.